Following are 10 T cell receptor beta chains from one sample sequenced in a study of response to subunit inactivated influenza vaccine. TCRdb re-called the RT-PCR reads with MiXCR, one entry per CDR3 protein. The data contain 450,000 to 600,000 distinct CDR3 sequences, approximately 7.1% of them singletons. The sample in question was PBMCs from blood, obtained around 2 years after vaccination. Receptor source: a man aged 50 to 69 who received an inactivated influenza vaccine.

The sample holds many counts of this clonotype. The chain is built from TRBV20-1 and TRBJ2-1, with 9 bases that match TRBD2. The germline V gene encodes CDR1 DFQATT and CDR2 SNEGSKA (reference sequence). The ends lost 6 bases at V and 1 base at J; junction bases unmatched: 4. The CDR3 totals 14 residues. The CDR3 here is CSAISGRSYNEQFF. The CDR3 coding sequence is TGCAGTGCCATAAGCGGGAGGTCCTACAATGAGCAGTTCTTC.

This clonotype was recorded a few times. CDR3 in amino acids: CASSFQRNRGEKLFF. CDR3 nucleotides: TGTGCCAGCAGTTTTCAACGTAACAGGGGGGAAAAACTGTTTTTT. This chain joins TRBV27 and TRBJ1-4; 8 nucleotides align to TRBD1. Germline assignment: CDR1 MNHEY and CDR2 SMNVEV (reference sequence). J gave up 8 bases and V 3 bases, and 8 bases lay outside the gene matches. The CDR3 length is 15 residues.

V usage is TRBV11-2 and J usage is TRBJ2-7; no firm D call. V gave up 4 bases and J gave up 3 bases, with 16 bases separating them. CDR3 size: 15 residues. Germline CDR1 and CDR2: SGHAT and FQNNGV. CDR3 residues: CASSSLTRRNYEQYF. The CDR3 nucleotides are TGTGCCAGCAGCTCCCTGACCAGACGAAACTACGAGCAGTACTTC.

V gene TRBV20-1 combines with J gene TRBJ2-3; 14 bases are shared with TRBD2. The trim removed 5 bases at V and 3 bases at J, leaving 1 base unmatched. From germline, CDR1 is DFQATT and CDR2 SNEGSKA (reference sequence). The CDR3 contains 14 residues. CDR3 sequence reads: CSAWTSGRTDTQYF. CDR3 in DNA: TGCAGTGCTTGGACTAGCGGGAGGACAGATACGCAGTATTTT.

This clonotype was counted many times. The chain is built from TRBV25-1 and TRBJ1-2; 7 bases fit TRBD1. Germline V gives CDR1 MGHDK, CDR2 SYGVNS. The CDR3 is 14 residues long. The trim removed 2 bases at V and 4 bases at J, leaving 4 bases unmatched. CDR3 amino acids: CASSEGAGGYGYTF. The CDR3 nucleotides read TGTGCCAGCAGTGAAGGGGCAGGGGGCTATGGCTACACCTTC.

This clonotype was recorded a few times. This chain links TRBV14 with TRBJ2-3; possibly TRBD2 for D (7 bases). CDR3 length equals 16 residues. V lost 4 bases to trimming and J lost 1 base, with 15 bases between them. Germline assignment: CDR1 SGHDN and CDR2 FVKESK. CDR3 nucleotides: TGTGCCAGCAGCCCCTGGGGGGCGGGAGGCACAGATACGCAGTATTTT. The encoded protein is CASSPWGAGGTDTQYF.

This clonotype has more than one count but fewer than ten. This rearrangement joins TRBV12-3 or TRBV12-4 to TRBJ2-1, with 10 nucleotides matching TRBD2. This CDR3 comprises 14 residues. V dropped 6 bases and J dropped 7; count of bases not matched to a gene: 6. This chain's CDR3 is CASSPGLARNEQFF. The CDR3 DNA sequence: TGTGCCAGCAGCCCGGGACTAGCGAGGAATGAGCAGTTCTTC.

In this sample, this clonotype turned up a few times. The V and J genes are TRBV10-3 and TRBJ1-1, with D uncertain. This CDR3 is built from 13 residues. CDR1 and CDR2 (germline): ENHRY, SYGVKD. Trimming pared 0 bases from V and 1 base from J, leaving 3 bases between. CDR3 loop: CAISESGNTEAFF. CDR3 nucleotides: TGTGCCATCAGTGAGTCGGGGAACACTGAAGCTTTCTTT.

As regards this clonotype: One base away lies a much larger clone, so this may be a sequencing read error. V gene TRBV3-1 combines with J gene TRBJ2-3, with D tentatively TRBD1 or TRBD2 (6 bases each). The V gene's germline CDR1 is LGHDT and CDR2 YNNKEL (reference sequence). This CDR3 comprises 13 residues. V gave up 3 bases and J gave up 5 bases, with 9 bases separating them. CDR3 amino acids: CASSQGGRDTQYF. In nucleotides, the CDR3 is TGTGCCAGCAGCCAGGGGGGCAGAGATACGCAGTATTTT.

About this clonotype: The germline gene is not matched at one end of the junction; a read error may be the cause. V and J are TRBV3-1 and TRBJ2-1, with 8 bases aligning to TRBD2. Germline loops: CDR1 LGHDT, CDR2 YNNKEL (reference sequence). The CDR3 is 15 amino acids. The CDR3 region is CASSQSGSGYNEQFF. In DNA, the CDR3 is TGTGCCAGCAGCCAGAGCGGGAGTGGCTACAACGAGCAGTTCTTC.